One and the same sample provided the 5 T cell receptor beta chains below, sequenced in a study of early T cells in non-severe SARS-CoV-2 infection. TCRdb analysed the 5' RACE reads with MiXCR anew, one entry per CDR3 protein. Of about 76,000 distinct CDR3 sequences listed, around 10% are singletons. Sequencing was done on a sample of whole blood. Every receptor here comes from an adult who was a healthcare worker with PCR-confirmed SARS-CoV-2 infection or an uninfected control (not recorded which).

This clonotype was detected many times. This chain joins TRBV7-6 and TRBJ2-1; TRBD2 matches 16 bases. The germline V gene encodes CDR1 SGHVS and CDR2 FNYEAQ. The CDR3 length is 18 residues. The V and J ends lost 2 bases and 4 bases, in that order; junction bases with no gene match: 5. CDR3 protein: CASSLKGTSGGAYNEQFF. The CDR3 coding sequence is TGTGCCAGCAGCTTAAAAGGGACTAGCGGGGGGGCTTACAATGAGCAGTTCTTC.

This clonotype is medium-sized. The rearrangement links TRBV6-2 or TRBV6-3 to TRBJ1-2, with a tentative D call TRBD1 (5 bases). This CDR3 has 14 amino acids. Germline V gene data show CDR1 as MNHEY and CDR2 as SVGEGT. Trimming took off 6 bases at V and 3 bases at J, with 14 bases between the two ends. The chain's CDR3 is CASSQLGDHYGYTF. CDR3 nucleotides: TGTGCCAGCAGCCAGCTGGGGGATCACTATGGCTACACCTTC.

This clonotype has ten or more counts. The CDR3 region is CASSANLRGLNYGYTF. CDR3 nucleotide sequence: TGTGCCAGCAGTGCAAACCTCAGGGGGCTCAACTATGGCTACACCTTC. This chain links TRBV6-1 with TRBJ1-2; TRBD1 aligns across 8 bases. The CDR3 totals 16 residues. V lost 4 bases to trimming and J lost 2 bases; unmatched junction nucleotides: 9. The germline V gene has CDR1 MNHNS and CDR2 SASEGT.

The chain couples TRBV5-6 to TRBJ1-1, with D unresolved. Germline V gene lookup returns CDR1 SGHDT and CDR2 YYEEEE. The V end lost 4 bases, the J end lost 12 bases, and 16 bases lay between the germline ends. This CDR3 is 12 amino acids long. CDR3 loop: CASSPWTGSSFF. CDR3 coding DNA: TGTGCCAGCAGCCCATGGACGGGTTCATCTTTCTTT. The whole variable domain, filled in from reference TRBV5-6 and TRBJ1-1, reads DAGVTQSPTHLIKTRGQQVTLRCSPKSGHDTVSWYQQALGQGPQFIFQYYEEEERQRGNFPDRFSGHQFPNYSSELNVNALLLGDSALYLCASSPWTGSSFFGQGTRLTVV.

This rearrangement joins TRBV12-3 or TRBV12-4 to TRBJ2-5, with 7 bases that match TRBD2. The V and J ends lost 8 bases and 3 bases, in that order; junction bases with no gene match: 9. This CDR3 region has 14 residues. As DNA, the CDR3 is TGTGCCAGCCCGATGCCAGGGAGGGAAGAGACCCAGTACTTC. It is translated as CASPMPGREETQYF.